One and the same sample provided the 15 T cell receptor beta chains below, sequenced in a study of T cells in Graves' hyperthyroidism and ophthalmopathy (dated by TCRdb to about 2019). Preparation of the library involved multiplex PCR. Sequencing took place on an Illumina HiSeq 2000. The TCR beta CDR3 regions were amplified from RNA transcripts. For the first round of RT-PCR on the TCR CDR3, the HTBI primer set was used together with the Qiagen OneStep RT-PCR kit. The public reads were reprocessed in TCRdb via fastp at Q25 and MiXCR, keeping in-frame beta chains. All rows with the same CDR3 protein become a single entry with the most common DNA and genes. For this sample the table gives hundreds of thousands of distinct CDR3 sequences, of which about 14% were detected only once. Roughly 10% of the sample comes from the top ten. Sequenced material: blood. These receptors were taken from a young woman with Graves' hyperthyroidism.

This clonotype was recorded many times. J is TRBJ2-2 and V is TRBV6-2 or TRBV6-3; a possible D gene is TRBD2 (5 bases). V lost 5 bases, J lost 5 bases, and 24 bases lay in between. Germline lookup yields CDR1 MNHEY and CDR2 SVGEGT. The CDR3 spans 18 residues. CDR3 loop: CASSSPGKTAVGTGELFF. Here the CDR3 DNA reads TGTGCCAGCAGTAGCCCCGGGAAGACCGCCGTGGGTACCGGGGAGCTGTTTTTT.

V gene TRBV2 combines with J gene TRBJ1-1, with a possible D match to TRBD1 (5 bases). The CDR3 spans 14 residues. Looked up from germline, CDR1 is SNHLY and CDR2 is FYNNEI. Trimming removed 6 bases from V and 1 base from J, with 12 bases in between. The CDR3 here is CASRPGPRNTEAFF. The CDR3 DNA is TGTGCCAGCAGACCGGGACCGAGGAACACTGAAGCTTTCTTT.

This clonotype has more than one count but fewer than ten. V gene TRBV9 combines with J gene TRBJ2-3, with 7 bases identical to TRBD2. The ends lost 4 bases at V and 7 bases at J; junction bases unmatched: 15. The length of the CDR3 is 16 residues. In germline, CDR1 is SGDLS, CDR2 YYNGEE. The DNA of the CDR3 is TGTGCCAGCAGCCCCCCTGGGGGGGAGGCCCTGTATACGCAGTATTTT. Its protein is CASSPPGGEALYTQYF.

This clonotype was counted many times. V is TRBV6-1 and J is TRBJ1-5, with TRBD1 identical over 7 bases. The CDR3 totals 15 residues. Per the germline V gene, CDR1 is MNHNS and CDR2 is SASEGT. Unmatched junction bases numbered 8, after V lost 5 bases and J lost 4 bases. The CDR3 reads CASSQGVPRNQPQHF. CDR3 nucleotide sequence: TGTGCCAGCAGTCAGGGGGTCCCTCGGAATCAGCCCCAGCATTTT.

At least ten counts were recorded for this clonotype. CDR3 sequence: CAWSRIGYEQYF. CDR3 coding DNA: TGTGCCTGGAGTAGAATAGGGTACGAGCAGTACTTC. The chain has TRBV30 and TRBJ2-7; D is uncertain. The V gene's germline CDR1 is GTSNPN and CDR2 SVGIG (reference sequence). The ends were cut back, 2 bases at V and 4 bases at J, with 9 bases in the middle. This CDR3 has 12 amino acids.

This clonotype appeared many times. This CDR3 reads CSARDASSGSPEQYF. Written as DNA, the CDR3 is TGCAGTGCTAGAGATGCGTCTAGCGGGAGCCCCGAGCAGTACTTC. The chain carries TRBV20-1 and TRBJ2-7; 10 bases map to TRBD2. Unmatched junction bases numbered 8, after V lost 0 bases and J lost 6 bases. Germline lookup yields CDR1 DFQATT and CDR2 SNEGSKA (reference sequence). The CDR3 is made up of 15 amino acids.

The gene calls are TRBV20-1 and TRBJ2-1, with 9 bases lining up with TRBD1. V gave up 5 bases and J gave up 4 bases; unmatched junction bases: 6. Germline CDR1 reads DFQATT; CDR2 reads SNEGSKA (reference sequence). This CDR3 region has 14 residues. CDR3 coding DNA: TGCAGTGCTCGAGGGACAGGGTCATACAATGAGCAGTTCTTC. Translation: CSARGTGSYNEQFF.

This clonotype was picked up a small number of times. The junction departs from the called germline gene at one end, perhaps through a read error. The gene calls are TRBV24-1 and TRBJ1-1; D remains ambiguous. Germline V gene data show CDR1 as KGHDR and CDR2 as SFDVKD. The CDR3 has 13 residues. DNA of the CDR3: TGTGCCACCAGTGATTGGGAGAACACTGAGGCTTTCTTT. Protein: CATSDWENTEAFF.

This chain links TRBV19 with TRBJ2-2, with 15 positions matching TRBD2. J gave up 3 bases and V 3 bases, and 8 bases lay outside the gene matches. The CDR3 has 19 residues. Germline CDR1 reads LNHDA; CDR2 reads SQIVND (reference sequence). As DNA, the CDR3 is TGTGCCAGTAGTATGCCACTGGGACTAGCGGGAGGAGACACCGGGGAGCTGTTTTTT. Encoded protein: CASSMPLGLAGGDTGELFF.

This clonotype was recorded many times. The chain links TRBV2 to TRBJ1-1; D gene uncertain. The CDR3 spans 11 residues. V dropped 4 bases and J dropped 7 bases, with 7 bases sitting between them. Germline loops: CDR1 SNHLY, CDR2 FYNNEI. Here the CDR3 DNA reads TGTGCCAGCAGTGTCAACCGTGAAGCTTTCTTT. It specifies CASSVNREAFF.

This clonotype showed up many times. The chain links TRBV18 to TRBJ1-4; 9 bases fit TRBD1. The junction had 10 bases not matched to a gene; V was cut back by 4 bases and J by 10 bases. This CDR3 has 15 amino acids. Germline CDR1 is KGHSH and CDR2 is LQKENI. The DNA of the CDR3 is TGTGCCAGCTCACGAGGGGGACAGGGTCATGGAAAACTGTTTTTT. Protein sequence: CASSRGGQGHGKLFF.

Here the CDR3 DNA reads TGCGCCAGCAGCTTGACAGGGGATCGGAACACTGAAGCTTTCTTT. Amino acid sequence: CASSLTGDRNTEAFF. V usage is TRBV5-1 and J usage is TRBJ1-1, with 7 bases fitting TRBD1. Germline V gives CDR1 SGHRS, CDR2 YFSETQ. CDR3 size: 15 residues. The J segment lost 1 base and the V segment lost 1 base, leaving 4 bases of the junction unmatched.

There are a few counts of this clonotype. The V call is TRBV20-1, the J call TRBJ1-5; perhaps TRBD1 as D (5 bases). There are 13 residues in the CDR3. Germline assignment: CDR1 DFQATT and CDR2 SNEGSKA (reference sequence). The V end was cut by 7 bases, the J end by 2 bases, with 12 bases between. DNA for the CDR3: TGCAGTGTTAAAATGGGGGGCAATCAGCCCCAGCATTTT. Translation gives CSVKMGGNQPQHF.

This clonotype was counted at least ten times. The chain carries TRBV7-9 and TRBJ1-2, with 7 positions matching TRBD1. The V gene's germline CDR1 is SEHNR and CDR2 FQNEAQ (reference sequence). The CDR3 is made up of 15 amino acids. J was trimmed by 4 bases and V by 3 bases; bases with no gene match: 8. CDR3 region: CASSLAQAGGYGYTF. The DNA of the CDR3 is TGTGCCAGCAGCTTGGCCCAGGCAGGGGGCTATGGCTACACCTTC.

The CDR3 reads CASGSTGHRNNEQFF. The CDR3 region has the DNA TGTGCCAGCGGCTCGACAGGCCATCGAAACAATGAGCAGTTCTTC. The chain has TRBV7-3 and TRBJ2-1; possible D gene TRBD1, 6 bases. V was shortened by 8 bases and J by 5 bases, with 19 bases between the two germline ends. The length of the CDR3 is 15 residues. Germline-derived CDR1 and CDR2 are SGHTA and FQGTGA.